This T cell receptor (beta chain) was recorded in a study of CD8+CD57+ T cells in acquired aplastic anemia. Broader study findings: Comparison of patients with controls identified approximately 28 shared CD8+ CDR3 sequences.

The CDR3 is made up of 16 amino acids. Germline-derived CDR1 and CDR2 are DFQATT and SNEGSKA (reference sequence). The V end lost 2 bases, the J end lost 8 bases, and 19 bases lay between the germline ends. Genomic DNA constituted the template upon which TCR beta VDJ and CDR3 profiling was performed. TCRdb re-called the reads with MiXCR, one entry per CDR3 protein. The sample holds about 210,000 distinct CDR3 sequences, roughly 57% seen once. For this clonotype: Its target is not known.

The TCR comes from a human donor in good health. The chain joins TRBV20-1 to TRBJ1-6; the D gene is possibly TRBD1 (5 bases). The sequenced material came from sorted CD4+, CD8+, or CD8+CD57+ T cells (not recorded which) from PBMCs. CDR3 amino acids: CSARKSQGGLYSPLHF. In DNA form, the CDR3 reads TGCAGTGCTAGAAAGTCTCAGGGAGGCCTATATTCACCCCTCCACTTT.